This passage covers 3 T cell receptor beta chains from one sample sequenced in a study of T-cell memory formation after mild COVID-19. From the 5' RACE reads, TCRdb called clonotypes with MiXCR, one entry per CDR3 protein. The data hold over 450,000 distinct CDR3 sequences, with just over 20% observed a single time. Sequenced input: PBMCs or a T cell subset sorted from them (not recorded which). These receptors came from an adult woman who had mild COVID-19 (a few samples of this study predate the infection). Cell type and time point are not known.

This clonotype was observed a handful of times. V gene TRBV30 combines with J gene TRBJ1-1; D is unresolved. The germline CDR1 and CDR2 sequences are GTSNPN and SVGIG (reference sequence). The germline V and J ends were trimmed by 2 bases and 5 bases, with 12 bases remaining between them. The CDR3 sequence is 13 residues long. The CDR3 region is CAWSLAGWTEAFF. The CDR3 region has the DNA TGTGCCTGGAGTCTAGCGGGGTGGACTGAAGCTTTCTTT.

This sequence joins TRBV5-1 and TRBJ1-6, with D maybe TRBD1 (5 bases). The V gene's germline CDR1 is SGHRS and CDR2 YFSETQ. V lost 2 bases, J lost 10 bases, and 10 bases lay in between. CDR3 length: 13 amino acids. CDR3 in amino acids: CASSFGTESPLHF. The CDR3 region has the DNA TGCGCCAGCAGCTTTGGGACGGAATCACCCCTCCACTTT.

J is TRBJ1-2 and V is TRBV7-3, with 8 bases fitting TRBD1. CDR1 SGHTA and CDR2 FQGTGA come from the germline V gene. The CDR3 contains 14 residues. Germline trimming cut 5 bases from V and 7 bases from J; bases unmatched to any gene: 9. The CDR3 sequence: CASSPQGEVGGYTF. CDR3 nucleotide sequence: TGTGCCAGCAGCCCACAGGGGGAGGTTGGTGGCTACACCTTC. Full variable domain (remainder filled in from reference TRBV7-3 and TRBJ1-2): GAGVSQTPSNKVTEKGKYVELRCDPISGHTALYWYRQSLGQGPEFLIYFQGTGAADDSGLPNDRFFAVRPEGSVSTLKIQRTERGDSAVYLCASSPQGEVGGYTFGSGTRLTVV.